The next 19 T cell receptor beta chains were all read from a single sample in a study of T cells in Graves' hyperthyroidism and ophthalmopathy. Amplified TCR beta CDR3 regions derived from RNA transcripts. HTBI primers drove first-round RT-PCR of the TCR CDR3. TCRdb called the multiplex PCR reads again in MiXCR, with one record for every CDR3 protein. The sample lists more than 300,000 distinct CDR3 sequences, less than 20% seen once, with 40% in the top ten. Source material: blood. All receptors derive from a man aged 18-30 years with Graves' ophthalmopathy.

This clonotype was counted at least ten times. V usage is TRBV5-6 and J usage is TRBJ2-2; D gene ambiguous. The V end lost 2 bases, the J end lost 6 bases, and 8 bases lay between the germline ends. Per the germline V gene, CDR1 is SGHDT and CDR2 is YYEEEE. This CDR3 has 13 amino acids. The CDR3 DNA sequence: TGTGCCAGCAGCTTCCTCTCAGCCGGGGAGCTGTTTTTT. This translates into CASSFLSAGELFF.

This clonotype came up a few times. V is TRBV5-5 and J is TRBJ1-1; D gene uncertain. The CDR3 extends over 14 amino acids. V lost 7 bases and J 11 bases, leaving 24 bases between the germline ends. Germline V CDR1 and CDR2: SGHKS, YYEKEE (reference sequence). The CDR3: CASHKLGSTRGAFF. CDR3 sequence (DNA): TGTGCCAGCCACAAATTGGGCTCCACAAGAGGGGCTTTCTTT.

This clonotype was seen ten or more times. The chain links TRBV11-3 to TRBJ2-5; the D call may be TRBD1 or TRBD2 (5 bases each). Trimming cost V 0 bases and J 3 bases, with 11 bases left between them. The V gene's germline CDR1 is SGHNT and CDR2 YENEEA. This CDR3 has 15 residues. The CDR3 sequence: CASSLEYGGKETQYF. Here the CDR3 DNA reads TGTGCCAGCAGCTTAGAATATGGGGGAAAAGAGACCCAGTACTTC.

The chain joins TRBV12-3 or TRBV12-4 to TRBJ2-2; no firm D call. V was trimmed by 6 bases and J by 0 bases, leaving 8 bases between them. The CDR3 consists of 14 residues. The DNA for the CDR3 is TGTGCCAGCAGCGACCGCTCGAACACCGGGGAGCTGTTTTTT. This encodes CASSDRSNTGELFF.

This clonotype was seen more than once but under ten times. This rearrangement joins TRBV12-3 or TRBV12-4 to TRBJ2-1, with 14 bases lining up with TRBD2. The CDR3 spans 15 residues. The ends lost 7 bases at V and 8 bases at J; junction bases unmatched: 7. Here the CDR3 DNA reads TGTGCCAGCACCCCTCGGACTAGCGGGAGGCATGAGCAGTTCTTC. As protein: CASTPRTSGRHEQFF.

This chain uses TRBV20-1 with TRBJ1-2; D call uncertain. Germline V gene sequence: CDR1 DFQATT, CDR2 SNEGSKA (reference sequence). The CDR3 extends over 12 amino acids. V lost 2 bases and J 6 bases, leaving 10 bases between the germline ends. The CDR3 DNA reads as TGCAGTGCTAGAACAAACCGGGATGGCTACACCTTC. Its protein product is CSARTNRDGYTF.

On this clonotype: It may be a read error: a sequence one base away is much more abundant. This chain's CDR3 is CASGERAEGTEAFF. CDR3 DNA sequence: TGTGCCAGCGGTGAAAGGGCGGAGGGCACTGAAGCTTTCTTT. The chain joins TRBV6-1 to TRBJ1-1; no clear D. CDR3 length: 14 amino acids. From germline, CDR1 is MNHNS and CDR2 SASEGT.

This clonotype showed up many times. The chain has TRBV5-1 and TRBJ2-7, with 9 bases that match TRBD1. V trimming: 4 bases; J trimming: 0 bases; junction bases outside the gene matches: 8. Per germline, CDR1 SGHRS and CDR2 YFSETQ. This CDR3 has 16 amino acids. CDR3 sequence (DNA): TGCGCCAGCAGCCGGATCCCGGGACAGGGCTCCTACGAGCAGTACTTC. Amino acid sequence: CASSRIPGQGSYEQYF.

This clonotype was counted a single time. The V and J genes are TRBV3-1 and TRBJ2-1; D possibly matches TRBD1 or TRBD2 (5 bases each). The CDR3 length is 16 residues. The V and J ends lost 3 bases and 7 bases respectively, with 19 bases between them. The germline V gene has CDR1 LGHDT and CDR2 YNNKEL (reference sequence). For the CDR3, the DNA is TGTGCCAGCAGCCATCCCCGGGGACCACTTGTAAATGAGCAGTTCTTC. Protein: CASSHPRGPLVNEQFF.

This rearrangement joins TRBV10-3 to TRBJ1-2, with no clear D. The CDR3 spans 13 residues. Trimming took off 3 bases at V and 7 bases at J, with 12 bases between the two ends. In germline, CDR1 is ENHRY, CDR2 SYGVKD. CDR3 nucleotide sequence: TGTGCCATCAGTGATGAGAAGGAAATTGGCTACACCTTC. As protein: CAISDEKEIGYTF.

The table lists this clonotype with a few counts. The rearrangement links TRBV6-1 to TRBJ1-5; D is undetermined. The CDR3 extends over 15 amino acids. Trimming removed 2 bases from V and 2 bases from J, with 10 bases in between. Germline assignment: CDR1 MNHNS and CDR2 SASEGT. CDR3 loop: CASSENSFGNQPQHF. CDR3 DNA sequence: TGTGCCAGCAGTGAAAACAGTTTCGGCAATCAGCCCCAGCATTTT.

This clonotype was seen many times. The chain combines TRBV20-1 with TRBJ2-1; 12 nucleotides align to TRBD2. Germline assignment: CDR1 DFQATT and CDR2 SNEGSKA (reference sequence). The CDR3 covers 15 residues. The trim removed 3 bases at V and 6 bases at J, leaving 6 bases unmatched. The CDR3 DNA sequence: TGCAGTGCTAGGAGGCTAGCGGGGGGGCCCAATGAGCAGTTCTTC. Translated: CSARRLAGGPNEQFF.

The table lists this clonotype with many counts. The chain uses TRBV2 and TRBJ1-1; D is unresolved. With 4 bases removed from V and 2 bases from J, the gap between germline ends came to 8 bases. Germline assignment: CDR1 SNHLY and CDR2 FYNNEI. The CDR3 has 13 amino acids. The CDR3 DNA is TGTGCCAGCAGTGCATACAGAAACACTGAAGCTTTCTTT. It yields the protein CASSAYRNTEAFF. Full variable domain (outside the CDR3, taken from reference TRBV2 and TRBJ1-1): EPEVTQTPSHQVTQMGQEVILRCVPISNHLYFYWYRQILGQKVEFLVSFYNNEISEKSEIFDDQFSVERPDGSNFTLKIRSTKLEDSAMYFCASSAYRNTEAFFGQGTRLTVV.

This chain connects TRBV9 to TRBJ2-3; 10 positions match TRBD2. Germline V gives CDR1 SGDLS, CDR2 YYNGEE. Germline trimming cut 0 bases from V and 4 bases from J; bases unmatched to any gene: 2. This CDR3 is built from 15 residues. The DNA for the CDR3 is TGTGCCAGCAGCGTAGGAGCGGGGGGGGCAGATACGCAGTATTTT. This translates into CASSVGAGGADTQYF. The full variable domain, completed using reference TRBV9 and TRBJ2-3, is DSGVTQTPKHLITATGQRVTLRCSPRSGDLSVYWYQQSLDQGLQFLIQYYNGEERAKGNILERFSAQQFPDLHSELNLSSLELGDSALYFCASSVGAGGADTQYFGPGTRLTVL.

The chain links TRBV18 to TRBJ2-7, with 8 positions matching TRBD1. V lost 3 bases to trimming and J lost 3 bases; unmatched junction nucleotides: 4. This CDR3 comprises 14 residues. The V gene's germline CDR1 is KGHSH and CDR2 LQKENI. CDR3 region: CASSPDRGGYEQYF. The CDR3 bases are TGTGCCAGCTCACCCGACAGGGGTGGCTACGAGCAGTACTTC.

The chain links TRBV20-1 to TRBJ1-4; D gene uncertain. The germline V and J ends were trimmed by 5 bases and 8 bases, with 12 bases remaining between them. Germline V CDR1 and CDR2: DFQATT, SNEGSKA (reference sequence). The CDR3 consists of 12 residues. Here the CDR3 DNA reads TGCAGTGCTTGGTCAAGCAGCGAAAAACTGTTTTTT. Translated: CSAWSSSEKLFF.

This clonotype showed up many times. V usage is TRBV10-1 and J usage is TRBJ1-1; 7 nucleotides match TRBD1. The CDR3 is made up of 13 amino acids. After removal of 6 bases from V and 5 bases from J, the junction contained 6 bases not matched to a gene. Germline values: CDR1 WNHNN, CDR2 SYGVQD (reference sequence). The CDR3 DNA is TGCGCCAGCAGCCGGTCGACAGGGACTGAAGCTTTCTTT. Its protein product is CASSRSTGTEAFF.

This clonotype was counted many times. V and J are TRBV2 and TRBJ2-1, with a weak D call TRBD2 (7 bases). CDR1 is SNHLY and CDR2 is FYNNEI in the germline V gene. The CDR3 contains 15 residues. V dropped 6 bases and J dropped 0 bases, with 12 bases sitting between them. The CDR3 sequence: CASSGGHSSYNEQFF. As DNA, the CDR3 is TGTGCCAGCAGCGGGGGGCATAGCTCCTACAATGAGCAGTTCTTC.

V is TRBV11-2 and J is TRBJ2-1; 11 bases fit TRBD2. The CDR3 length is 16 residues. The junction had 9 bases not matched to a gene; V was cut back by 5 bases and J by 6 bases. Germline V gene data show CDR1 as SGHAT and CDR2 as FQNNGV. The CDR3, as DNA: TGTGCCAGCAGCCGACTCACCGGGACTAGCGGCAATGAGCAGTTCTTC. The encoded protein is CASSRLTGTSGNEQFF.